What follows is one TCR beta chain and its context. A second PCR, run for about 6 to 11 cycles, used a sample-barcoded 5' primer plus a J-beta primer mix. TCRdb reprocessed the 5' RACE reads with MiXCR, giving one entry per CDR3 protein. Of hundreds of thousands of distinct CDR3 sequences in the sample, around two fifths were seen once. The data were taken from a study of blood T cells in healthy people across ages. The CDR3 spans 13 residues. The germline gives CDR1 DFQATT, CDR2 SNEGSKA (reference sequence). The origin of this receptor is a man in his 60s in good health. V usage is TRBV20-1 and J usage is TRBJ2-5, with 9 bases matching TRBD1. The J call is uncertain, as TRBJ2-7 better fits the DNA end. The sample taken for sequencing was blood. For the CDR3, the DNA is TGCAGTGCAACGACAGGGGGTTATGGCGAGCAGTACTTC. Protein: CSATTGGYGEQYF.